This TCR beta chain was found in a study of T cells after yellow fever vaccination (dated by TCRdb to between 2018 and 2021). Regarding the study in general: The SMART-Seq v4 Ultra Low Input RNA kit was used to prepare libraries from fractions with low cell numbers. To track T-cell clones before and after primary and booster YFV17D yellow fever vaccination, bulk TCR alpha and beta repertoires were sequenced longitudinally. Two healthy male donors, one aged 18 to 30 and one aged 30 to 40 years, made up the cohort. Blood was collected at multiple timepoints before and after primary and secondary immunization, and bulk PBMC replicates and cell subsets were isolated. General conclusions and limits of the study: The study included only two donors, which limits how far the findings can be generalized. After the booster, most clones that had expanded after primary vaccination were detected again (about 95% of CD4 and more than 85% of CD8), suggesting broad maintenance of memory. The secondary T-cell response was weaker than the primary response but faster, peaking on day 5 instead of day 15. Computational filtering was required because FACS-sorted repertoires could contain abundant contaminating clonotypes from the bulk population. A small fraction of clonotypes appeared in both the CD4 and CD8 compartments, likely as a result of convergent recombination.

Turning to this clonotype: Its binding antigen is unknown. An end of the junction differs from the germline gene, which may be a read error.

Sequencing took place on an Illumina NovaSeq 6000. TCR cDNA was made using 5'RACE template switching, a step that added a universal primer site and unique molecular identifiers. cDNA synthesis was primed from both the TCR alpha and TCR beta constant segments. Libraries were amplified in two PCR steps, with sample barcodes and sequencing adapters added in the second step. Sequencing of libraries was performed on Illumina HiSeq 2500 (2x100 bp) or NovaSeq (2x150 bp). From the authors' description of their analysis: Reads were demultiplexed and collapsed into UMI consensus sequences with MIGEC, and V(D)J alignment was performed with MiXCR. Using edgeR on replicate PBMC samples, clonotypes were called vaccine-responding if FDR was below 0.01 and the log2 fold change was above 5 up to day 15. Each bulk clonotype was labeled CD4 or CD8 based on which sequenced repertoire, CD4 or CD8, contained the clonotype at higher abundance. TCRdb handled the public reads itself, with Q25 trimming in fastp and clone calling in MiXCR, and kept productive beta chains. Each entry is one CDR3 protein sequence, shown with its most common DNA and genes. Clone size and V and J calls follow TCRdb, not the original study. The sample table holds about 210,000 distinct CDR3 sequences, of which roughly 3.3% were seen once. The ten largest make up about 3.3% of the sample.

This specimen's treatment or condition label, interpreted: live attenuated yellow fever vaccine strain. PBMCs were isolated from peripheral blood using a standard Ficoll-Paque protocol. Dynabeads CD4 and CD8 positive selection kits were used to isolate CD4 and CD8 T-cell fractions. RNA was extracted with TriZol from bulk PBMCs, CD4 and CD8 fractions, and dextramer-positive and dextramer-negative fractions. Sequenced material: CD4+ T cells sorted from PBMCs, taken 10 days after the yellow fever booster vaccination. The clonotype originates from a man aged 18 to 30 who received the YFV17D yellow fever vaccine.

The CDR3 protein: CTSTPWDASTLEAFF. DNA sequence: TGTACCAGCACCCCATGGGACGCCAGCACACTTGAAGCTTTCTTT. The chain employs TRBV5-8 and TRBJ1-1; a weak D assignment points to TRBD1 (5 bases agree). The cysteine opens and the phenylalanine closes a CDR3 of 15 amino acids. The CDR3 DNA has 45 bases and is translated from base 1. From the germline V gene, CDR1 is SGHTS and CDR2 is YDEGEE.